The rows below give T cell receptor beta chains drawn from one sample of a study of Ad26.COV2.S vaccination and SARS-CoV-2 variants. Generated by immunoSEQ multiplex PCR, the TCRdb table keeps only in-frame clones and is missing some. The sample has hundreds of thousands of clones, 90% seen once. The sequences come from peripheral blood, collected in a trial of Ad26.COV2.S vaccine versus placebo. The receptors were sampled from a person between 18 and 60 years old who received the Ad26.COV2.S COVID-19 vaccine or a placebo. The CDR3 runs from the conserved cysteine through the conserved F or W. Fields, in order: CDR3 length, clone size, J gene, V gene, CDR3 protein. Expanded clones get a size class; other rows say once, few or many, or leave the size out.

>13|NA|TRBJ2-2|TRBV6-2/TRBV6-3
CASSYLDRGELFF
>13|NA|TRBJ1-1|TRBV30
CAWSPDRDVEAFF
>18|NA|TRBJ2-6|TRBV5-8
CASSLKGPTISGANVLTF
>14|NA|TRBJ2-7|TRBV29-1
CSVGSGALSYEQYF
>13|once|TRBJ2-1|TRBV10-1
CASNRDSQNEQFF
>14|few|TRBJ1-5|TRBV18
CASSQGIKDQPQHF
>15|NA|TRBJ2-4|TRBV30
CAWSRGERAKNIQYF
>14|NA|TRBJ1-2|TRBV29-1
CSVEIYPGSYGYTF
>16|NA|TRBJ2-2|TRBV5-6
CASSLVVGGLTGELFF
>15|NA|TRBJ1-5|TRBV19
CASSIRWNSNQPQHF
>14|NA|TRBJ2-7|TRBV7-9
CASSFSQGSHEQYF
>19|once|TRBJ2-2|TRBV23-1
CASSQSPPTSGRATGELFF
>17|few|TRBJ2-2|TRBV30
CAWPSNPGLAGIGELFF
>10|once|TRBJ1-3|TRBV6-6
CASGHNTIYF
>13|NA|TRBJ2-1|TRBV4-1
CASSPILGNEQFF
>16|NA|TRBJ2-7|TRBV23-1
CASSKLPEGPGGEQYF
>13|NA|TRBJ2-7|TRBV5-1
CASSLAGTTEQYF
>14|NA|TRBJ2-1|TRBV15
CATSRVRASGEQFF
>15|NA|TRBJ2-2|TRBV16
CASSQSGGYAGELFF
>18|NA|TRBJ2-3|TRBV20-1
CSASHGRASGRFEYTQYF
>15|NA|TRBJ2-1|TRBV23-1
CASSPDRFFYNEQFF
>14|NA|TRBJ2-3|TRBV7-2
CASSLRKGTDTQYF
>15|NA|TRBJ1-5|TRBV19
CASSILGPEDQPQHF
>12|NA|TRBJ1-1|TRBV27
CASKNGVTEAFF
>13|NA|TRBJ2-7|TRBV11-2
CASSLGLAYEQYF
>18|NA|TRBJ2-7|TRBV4-3
CASSQGLASREGSYEQYF
>12|NA|TRBJ2-7|TRBV6-5
CASSSSFYEQYF
>12|NA|TRBJ2-3|TRBV5-8
CASRPTSGPQYF
>16|NA|TRBJ1-5|TRBV18
CASSREGRVTDQPQHF
>18|NA|TRBJ2-6|TRBV7-9
CASSLPHREASGANVLTF
>16|NA|TRBJ2-3|TRBV6-1
CASSEASGASTDTQYF
>19|NA|TRBJ2-1|TRBV4-1
CASSQESNRLGTGGNEQFF
>13|few|TRBJ1-1|TRBV30
CVGRNPGAAMAFF
>16|NA|TRBJ2-3|TRBV2
CASRPRPTGYTDTQYF
>16|NA|TRBJ2-5|TRBV11-3
CASSLGSGQGEETQYF
>15|NA|TRBJ2-7|TRBV2
CASSVSGTGEYEQYF
>16|NA|TRBJ1-2|TRBV19
CASTPGGAGANYGYTF
>17|NA|TRBJ2-7|TRBV18
CASSPPWTSGSVYEQYF
>17|NA|TRBJ2-4|TRBV18
CASSLVRPRLAKNIQYF
>17|NA|TRBJ1-2|TRBV4-1
CASSQLRLGQGGYGYTF
>14|NA|TRBJ1-1|TRBV27
CASSLLDRGTEAFF
>13|NA|TRBJ2-7|TRBV3-1/TRBV3-2
CASSPGGRYEQYF
>14|NA|TRBJ2-7|TRBV7-9
CASSSRQGLYEQYF
>16|NA|TRBJ2-5|TRBV20-1
CSASGTSGRLQETQYF
>16|NA|TRBJ2-7|TRBV4-1
CASSQDDGTGTYEQYF
>16|NA|TRBJ2-1|TRBV5-6
CASSQANKPIYNEQFF